This T cell receptor beta chain was found in a study of T-cell reconstitution after alpha-beta-depleted transplantation in children. Findings and caveats of the study: Expanded graft clones, several hundred of them, were reportedly the source of alpha-beta T cells about two months after transplant. Diversity and T-cell counts at one year after transplant derived mostly from new T cells.

Germline V gene sequence: CDR1 SGHTA, CDR2 FQGNSA. This CDR3 region has 14 residues. V lost 1 base, J lost 8 bases, and 14 bases lay in between. Unique molecular identifiers were incorporated when the TCRbeta library was constructed. TCRdb recomputed calls from the PCR reads with MiXCR, one row per CDR3 protein. The table records 450,000 to 550,000 distinct CDR3 sequences, about an eighth of them present only once. This clonotype showed up just a few times. What it binds is unknown. The source is a female patient aged 2-10 years who had a stem cell transplant for aplastic anemia, so the T cells may come from the graft donor. This chain uses TRBV7-2 with TRBJ1-1; D perhaps matches TRBD1 (5 bases). The sample consisted of PBMCs, mostly from graft donor cells, taken 180 days after TCRalphabeta/CD19-depleted stem cell transplant. CDR3 DNA: TGTGCCAGCAGCTTAGTGGTCCGCGGGGCGGAAGCTTTCTTT. Translating it yields CASSLVVRGAEAFF.